The clone carrying this T cell receptor beta chain occurred many times. The CDR3 totals 15 residues. V lost 4 bases, J lost 4 bases, and 16 bases lay in between. Germline values: CDR1 LNHDA, CDR2 SQIVND (reference sequence). The record originates from a study of patients and donors after allogeneic stem cell transplantation. TCRdb re-analysed the RT-PCR reads in MiXCR, keeping a single row per CDR3 protein. The sample carries about 57,000 distinct CDR3 sequences, about 14% recorded once. This sequence joins TRBV19 and TRBJ1-2; D is unclear. The TCR sequence derives from a human donor who was either an allogeneic HSCT recipient or a stem cell or donor lymphocyte infusion donor (not recorded which). It is not recorded whose cells these are; they may come from a transplant donor. Material for sequencing was blood, either unsorted or a sorted T cell fraction (not recorded which). The CDR3: CASSKTDGWVYGYTF. CDR3 bases: TGTGCCAGTAGTAAAACGGACGGCTGGGTCTATGGCTACACCTTC.